This T cell receptor (beta chain) was profiled in a study of blood T cell repertoires in COVID-19 (dated by TCRdb to about 2020). Concerning the study at large: Collaborator samples came from the United States, Italy and Spain and covered acute and convalescent phases of COVID-19. Where available, HLA class I and class II types were obtained from metadata supplied by the sample provider rather than from assay-based typing. The prospective study material was composed of cDNA or gDNA derived from T cells, B-cell-depleted T cells, or PBMCs. A de-identified subject ID, COVID-19 status, age in years and sex were almost always included in the sample metadata. The repertoires were released in a freely available public database intended as a resource for research on the immune response to SARS-CoV-2. The samples were drawn from two sources: the first 160 participants of the ongoing ImmuneRACE study, and 950 to 1,500 subjects contributed by 6 global collaborators. The dataset comprised deeply sampled blood TCRbeta repertoires from subjects exposed to, actively infected with, or recovered from COVID-19.

TCRbeta CDR3 regions were amplified from genomic DNA using the immunoSEQ Assay, a bias-controlled multiplex PCR. Processing in the source paper ran as follows. The number of nucleated cells in each sample was estimated by amplification of reference gene primers within the assay. To quantify the absolute abundance of each unique TCRbeta CDR3 rearrangement, sequence reads were collapsed and filtered. Productive Simpson clonality was computed per sample as the square root of Simpson's diversity index over productive rearrangements. TCRdb's version of the immuneACCESS table is confined to in-frame rearrangements and falls short of the full clone set. An unresolved V gene accounts for under half of the shortfall where checked; the remainder is of unknown origin. V, J and clone size are taken as reported in that table, and D and trimming were inferred from the DNA itself. This sample comprises about 120,000 clones, under 90% of them detected only once. The ten largest clones capture roughly 3.9% of the sample.

V is shortened by 3 bases, J by 0 bases, and the region joining them spans 11 bases. The CDR1 and CDR2 encoded by the germline V gene are SGDLS and YYNGEE. The CDR3 contains 15 residues, cysteine and phenylalanine counted. The read is trimmed to its CDR3 DNA, 45 bases read in frame from base 1. Each collaborating institution followed its own protocols to collect whole blood in K2EDTA tubes. For TCRbeta analysis, collaborators shipped samples in one of three forms: frozen whole blood, isolated PBMCs, or DNA extracted from either of those sample types. Overall results and qualifications from the work: Clinical and demographic metadata were provided uncurated, with the amount varying by source and participant.

Only a few counts were recorded for this clone. The antigen this receptor binds is unknown. No per-base quality is available; no much larger clone lies one base away. The sequence derives from a man in his sixties with acute or convalescent COVID-19. The specimen sequenced was peripheral blood. Recombination joined TRBV9 with TRBJ2-3, with a tentative D gene TRBD2 over 6 matching bases. The nucleotides are TGTGCCAGCAGCGATAGCGGAACTAGCACAGATACGCAGTATTTT. Its protein product is CASSDSGTSTDTQYF.